This T cell receptor beta chain emerged from a study of blood T cell repertoires in COVID-19. On the study more broadly: Collection of acute and convalescent COVID-19 samples took place in the United States, Italy and Spain. T cells, B-cell-depleted T cells, or PBMCs provided the cDNA or gDNA that served as material.

This CDR3 is 13 amino acids long. CDR1 and CDR2 from the germline V gene are MGHRA and YSYEKL. Trimming removed 3 bases at V and 3 bases at J, with 9 bases between. Enrollment of patients from Seattle took place during active infection, with longitudinal follow-up. In the original workflow: Estimation of nucleated cell counts relied on the amplification of reference gene primers. The table came from immunoSEQ multiplex PCR; TCRdb's copy has only in-frame clones and leaves some out. D and trimming were read from the DNA, whereas the V and J calls and clone size are those reported in that table. The sample contains about 120,000 clones, nearly 90% of which appear only once.

Sequencing was performed on peripheral blood. The gene calls are TRBV4-1 and TRBJ2-7, with D unresolved. This clonotype originated in a woman aged 55-70 years with COVID-19, enrolled during active disease. Here the CDR3 reads CASSHSVFYEQYF. The CDR3 DNA reads TGCGCCAGCAGCCATTCAGTTTTCTACGAGCAGTACTTC.